This record looks at one T cell receptor (beta chain) sequence and its context. This entry comes from a study of T cell changes during pregnancy in multiple sclerosis. V was shortened by 4 bases and J by 2 bases, with 5 bases between the two germline ends. CDR1 and CDR2 from the germline V gene are MGHRA and YSYEKL. The CDR3 has 12 residues. Repertoires were generated with immunoSEQ multiplex PCR, while TCRdb's copy carries only in-frame clones and drops some. The top ten clones hold about 1.6% of a sample with about 110,000 clones, less than 95% of them seen once. The genes are TRBV4-1 and TRBJ2-5; D unresolved. Sample: peripheral blood, taken before pregnancy. This TCR was recovered from a female donor with multiple sclerosis, enrolled in a pregnancy study. The CDR3 loop is CASSRPQETQYF. The CDR3 nucleotides read TGCGCCAGCAGCCGTCCGCAAGAGACCCAGTACTTC.